This T cell receptor (beta chain) derives from a study of T cell repertoires in cytomegalovirus infection. A single record per CDR3 protein comes from TCRdb applying MiXCR to the reads. The sample includes approximately 1,000,000 distinct CDR3 sequences, approximately 31% of them seen just once. Germline V gene lookup returns CDR1 SGHDT and CDR2 YYEEEE. The length of the CDR3 is 16 residues. Trimming shortened V by 6 bases and J by 3 bases, and 22 bases separated the two germline ends. About this clonotype: As yet, its antigen is unknown.

Sequences were derived from cultured CD8+ T cells from PBMCs, sampled from culture after CMV antigen stimulation. J is TRBJ2-7 and V is TRBV5-6, with a tentative D call TRBD2 (5 bases). This clonotype was obtained from a human donor in good health (CMV status not recorded). Some clones in this sample may be carry-over from other donors' samples. The CDR3 region is CASTRTFHSVNYEQYV. As DNA, the CDR3 is TGTGCCAGCACCAGGACTTTCCACTCCGTTAACTACGAGCAGTACGTC.